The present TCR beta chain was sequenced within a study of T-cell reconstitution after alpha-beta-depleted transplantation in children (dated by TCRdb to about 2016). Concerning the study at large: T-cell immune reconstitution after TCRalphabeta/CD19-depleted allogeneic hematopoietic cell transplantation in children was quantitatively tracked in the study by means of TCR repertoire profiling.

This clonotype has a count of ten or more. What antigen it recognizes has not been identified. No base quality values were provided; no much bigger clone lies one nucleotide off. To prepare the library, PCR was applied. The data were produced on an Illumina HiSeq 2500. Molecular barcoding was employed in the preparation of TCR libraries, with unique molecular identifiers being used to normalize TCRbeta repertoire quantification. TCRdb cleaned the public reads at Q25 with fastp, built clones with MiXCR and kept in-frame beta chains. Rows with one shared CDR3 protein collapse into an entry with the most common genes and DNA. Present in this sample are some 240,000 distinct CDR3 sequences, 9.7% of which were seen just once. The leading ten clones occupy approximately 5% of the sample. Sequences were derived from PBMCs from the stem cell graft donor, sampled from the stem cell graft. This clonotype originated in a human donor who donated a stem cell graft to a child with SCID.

Here is the DNA: TGCAGTGCTAGCCACCTTAGGGCAGATACGCAGTATTTT. This gives the protein CSASHLRADTQYF. The chain was built from TRBV20-1 and TRBJ2-3; confidence is insufficient to name the D gene. Looking up the germline V gene (reference sequence) yields CDR1 DFQATT and CDR2 SNEGSKA. Relative to germline, V is 3 bases shorter and J is 4 bases shorter, with 11 bases between their ends. The CDR3 spans 13 residues, from the cysteine through the phenylalanine. This entry keeps only the CDR3 DNA: 39 bases, framed from base 1.